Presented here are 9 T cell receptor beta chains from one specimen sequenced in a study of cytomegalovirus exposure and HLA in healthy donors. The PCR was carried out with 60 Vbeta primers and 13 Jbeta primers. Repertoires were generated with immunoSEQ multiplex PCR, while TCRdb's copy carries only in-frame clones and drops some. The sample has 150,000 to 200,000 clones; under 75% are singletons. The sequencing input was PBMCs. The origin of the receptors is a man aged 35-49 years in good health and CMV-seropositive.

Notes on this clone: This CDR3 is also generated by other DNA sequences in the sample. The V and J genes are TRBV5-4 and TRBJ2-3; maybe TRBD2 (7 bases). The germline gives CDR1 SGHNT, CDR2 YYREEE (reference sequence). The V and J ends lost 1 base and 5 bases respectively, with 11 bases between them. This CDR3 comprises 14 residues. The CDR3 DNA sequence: TGTGCCAGCAGCTTGCGGGGGGCCGGAGATACGCAGTATTTT. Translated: CASSLRGAGDTQYF.

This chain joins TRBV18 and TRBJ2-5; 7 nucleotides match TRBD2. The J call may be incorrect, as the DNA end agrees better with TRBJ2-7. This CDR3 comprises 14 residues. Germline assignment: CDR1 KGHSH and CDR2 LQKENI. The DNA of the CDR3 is TGTGCCAGCTCGCCTGCTAGCGGATCCTACGAGCAGTACTTC. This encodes CASSPASGSYEQYF.

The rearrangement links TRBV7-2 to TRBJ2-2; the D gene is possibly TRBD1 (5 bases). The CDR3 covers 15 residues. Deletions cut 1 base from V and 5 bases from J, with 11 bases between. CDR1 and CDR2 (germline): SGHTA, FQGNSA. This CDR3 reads CASSLGGHLTGELFF. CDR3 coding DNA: TGTGCCAGCAGCTTAGGAGGACACCTTACCGGGGAGCTGTTTTTT. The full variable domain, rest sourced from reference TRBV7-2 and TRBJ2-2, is GAGVSQSPSNKVTEKGKDVELRCDPISGHTALYWYRQSLGQGLEFLIYFQGNSAPDKSGLPSDRFSAERTGGSVSTLTIQRTQQEDSAVYLCASSLGGHLTGELFFGEGSRLTVL.

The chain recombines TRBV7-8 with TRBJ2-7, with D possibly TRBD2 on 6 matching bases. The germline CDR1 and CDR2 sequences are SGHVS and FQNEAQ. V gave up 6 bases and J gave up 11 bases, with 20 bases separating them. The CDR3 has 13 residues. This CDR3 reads CASSLNPGGDEYF. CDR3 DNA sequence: TGTGCCAGCAGTCTAAACCCCGGGGGTGACGAGTACTTC.

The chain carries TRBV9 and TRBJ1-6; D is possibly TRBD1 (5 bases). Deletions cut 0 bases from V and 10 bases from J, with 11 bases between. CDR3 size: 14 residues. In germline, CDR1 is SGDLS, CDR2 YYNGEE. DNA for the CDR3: TGTGCCAGCAGCGTAGGCAGGGAAGGATCACCCCTCCACTTT. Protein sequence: CASSVGREGSPLHF.

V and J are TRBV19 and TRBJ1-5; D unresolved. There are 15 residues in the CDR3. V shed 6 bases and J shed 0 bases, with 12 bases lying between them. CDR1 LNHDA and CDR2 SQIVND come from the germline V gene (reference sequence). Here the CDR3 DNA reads TGTGCCAGTAGGTCCGGTGGGAGTAGCAATCAGCCCCAGCATTTT. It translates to CASRSGGSSNQPQHF.

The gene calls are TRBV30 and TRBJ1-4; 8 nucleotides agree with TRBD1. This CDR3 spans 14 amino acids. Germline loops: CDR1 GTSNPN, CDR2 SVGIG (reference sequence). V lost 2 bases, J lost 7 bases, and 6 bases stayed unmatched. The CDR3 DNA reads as TGTGCCTGGAGTTCACAGGGGGGTGTTGAAAAACTGTTTTTT. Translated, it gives CAWSSQGGVEKLFF.

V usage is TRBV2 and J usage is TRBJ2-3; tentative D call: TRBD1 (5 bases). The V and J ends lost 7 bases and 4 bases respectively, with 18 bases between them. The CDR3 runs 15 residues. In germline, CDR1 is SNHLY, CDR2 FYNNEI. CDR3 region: CASMSAGLGADTQYF. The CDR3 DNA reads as TGTGCCAGCATGTCAGCCGGGCTAGGGGCAGATACGCAGTATTTT. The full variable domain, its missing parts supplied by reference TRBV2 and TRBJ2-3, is EPEVTQTPSHQVTQMGQEVILRCVPISNHLYFYWYRQILGQKVEFLVSFYNNEISEKSEIFDDQFSVERPDGSNFTLKIRSTKLEDSAMYFCASMSAGLGADTQYFGPGTRLTVL.

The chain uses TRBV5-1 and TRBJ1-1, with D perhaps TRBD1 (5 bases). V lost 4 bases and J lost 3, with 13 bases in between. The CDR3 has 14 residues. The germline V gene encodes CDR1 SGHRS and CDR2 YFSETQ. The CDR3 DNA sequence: TGCGCCAGCAGCGTGGACATCTTGGACACTGAAGCTTTCTTT. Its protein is CASSVDILDTEAFF.